This T cell receptor (beta chain) was found in a study of technical replicates of blood from a few donors. Data came from immunoSEQ multiplex PCR; TCRdb stores just in-frame clones and leaves some out. The table includes about 16,000 clones, 86% detected once. CDR1 is WSHSY, CDR2 SAAADI, per germline. CDR3 length: 18 amino acids. V was pared by 0 bases and J by 6 bases, with 23 bases between. The origin of this receptor is a human donor in good health. Sequencing was carried out using PBMCs. V gene TRBV10-2 combines with J gene TRBJ1-2; D might be TRBD1 (6 bases). CDR3 nucleotide sequence: TGCGCCAGCAGTGAGTCGATAGTTCTCGGGGGGCTGCGGCATGGCTACACCTTC. Its protein is CASSESIVLGGLRHGYTF.